A single sample gave rise to the 31 T cell receptor beta chains below, sequenced in a study of T cells in Graves' hyperthyroidism and ophthalmopathy. The source material, RNA transcripts, was used to amplify TCR beta CDR3 regions. With the HTBI primer set, the TCR CDR3 went through a first round of RT-PCR. MiXCR was run by TCRdb on the multiplex PCR reads, yielding one entry per CDR3 protein. This table has approximately 640,000 distinct CDR3 sequences, roughly a sixth appearing once. Sequencing was carried out using blood. The receptors come from a man aged 50-60 years with Graves' hyperthyroidism.

This clonotype was seen many times. This chain connects TRBV30 to TRBJ1-1, with a possible D match to TRBD1 (6 bases). Germline CDR1 reads GTSNPN; CDR2 reads SVGIG (reference sequence). V lost 0 bases to trimming and J lost 7 bases, with 9 bases between them. There are 12 residues in the CDR3. The CDR3 nucleotides read TGTGCCTGGAGTGTACCCAGGGGTGAAGCTTTCTTT. As protein: CAWSVPRGEAFF. Looking up the rest from reference TRBV30 and TRBJ1-1 gives the full variable domain: SQTIHQWPATLVQPVGSPLSLECTVEGTSNPNLYWYRQAAGRGLQLLFYSVGIGQISSEVPQNLSASRPQDRQFILSSKKLLLSDSGFYLCAWSVPRGEAFFGQGTRLTVV.

This clonotype was counted many times. This sequence joins TRBV5-1 and TRBJ2-2, with D possibly TRBD1 on 5 matching bases. The CDR3 length is 16 residues. The ends were cut back, 0 bases at V and 3 bases at J, with 12 bases in the middle. Germline V lookup: CDR1 SGHRS, CDR2 YFSETQ. As DNA, the CDR3 is TGCGCCAGCAGCTTGGCAGGGTCGGCGCACACCGGGGAGCTGTTTTTT. Protein product: CASSLAGSAHTGELFF.

This clonotype was counted at least ten times. CDR3 in amino acids: CASSIGLAVSYNEQFF. Written as DNA, the CDR3 is TGCGCCAGCAGCATAGGACTAGCGGTTTCCTACAATGAGCAGTTCTTC. V gene TRBV5-1 combines with J gene TRBJ2-1, with 10 bases fitting TRBD2. The CDR3 totals 16 residues. V lost 4 bases, J lost 1 base, and 5 bases stayed unmatched. CDR1 is SGHRS, CDR2 YFSETQ, per germline.

This clonotype showed up just a few times. The gene calls are TRBV7-2 and TRBJ2-4; 9 bases align to TRBD2. Germline CDR1 reads SGHTA; CDR2 reads FQGNSA. CDR3 size: 14 residues. J gave up 6 bases and V 5 bases, and 5 bases lay outside the gene matches. The CDR3: CASSLGGGVNIQYF. The CDR3 DNA is TGTGCCAGCAGCCTCGGCGGGGGGGTAAACATTCAGTACTTC. Supplemented by reference TRBV7-2 and TRBJ2-4, the full variable domain reads GAGVSQSPSNKVTEKGKDVELRCDPISGHTALYWYRQSLGQGLEFLIYFQGNSAPDKSGLPSDRFSAERTGGSVSTLTIQRTQQEDSAVYLCASSLGGGVNIQYFGAGTRLSVL.

This clonotype occurred many times. The rearrangement joins TRBV9 to TRBJ2-7; D unclear. This CDR3 comprises 13 residues. The germline V gene encodes CDR1 SGDLS and CDR2 YYNGEE. The ends were cut back, 0 bases at V and 5 bases at J, with 9 bases in the middle. The CDR3: CASSVEIWNEQYF. As DNA, the CDR3 is TGTGCCAGCAGCGTAGAAATCTGGAACGAGCAGTACTTC.

This clonotype was counted a few times. This sequence joins TRBV7-3 and TRBJ2-3; D might be TRBD2 (5 bases). The V gene's germline CDR1 is SGHTA and CDR2 FQGTGA. The CDR3 consists of 16 residues. V was shortened by 2 bases and J by 1 base, with 13 bases between the two germline ends. In nucleotides, the CDR3 is TGTGCCAGCAGCTTAGGTGACTACCCAGGCACAGATACGCAGTATTTT. Translation gives CASSLGDYPGTDTQYF. Variable domain in full (rest from reference TRBV7-3 and TRBJ2-3): GAGVSQTPSNKVTEKGKYVELRCDPISGHTALYWYRQSLGQGPEFLIYFQGTGAADDSGLPNDRFFAVRPEGSVSTLKIQRTERGDSAVYLCASSLGDYPGTDTQYFGPGTRLTVL.

The rearrangement links TRBV15 to TRBJ2-2; tentatively, D is TRBD1 (6 bases). This CDR3 has 14 residues. Trimming stripped 5 bases from V and 9 bases from J, with 16 bases between. Germline V CDR1 and CDR2: LNHNV, YYDKDF (reference sequence). The chain's CDR3 is CATSYRTEGWELFF. DNA of the CDR3: TGTGCCACCAGCTACCGGACAGAAGGATGGGAGCTGTTTTTT.

The table lists this clonotype with many counts. The chain links TRBV7-6 to TRBJ2-1; 8 nucleotides align to TRBD2. Per the germline V gene, CDR1 is SGHVS and CDR2 is FNYEAQ. The junction had 14 bases not matched to a gene; V was cut back by 2 bases and J by 8 bases. The CDR3 has 17 residues. CDR3 in DNA: TGTGCCAGCAGCTTATATGAGGCGGGAGGCGTCGTCGATGAGCAGTTCTTC. As protein: CASSLYEAGGVVDEQFF.

This clonotype came up many times. This rearrangement joins TRBV2 to TRBJ1-5, with 8 bases fitting TRBD1. The CDR3 has 16 residues. V was clipped by 3 bases and J by 7 bases; unmatched bases: 11. Germline values: CDR1 SNHLY, CDR2 FYNNEI. CDR3 loop: CASSEARDRSWQPQHF. As DNA, the CDR3 is TGTGCCAGCAGTGAGGCCCGGGACAGGTCGTGGCAGCCCCAGCATTTT. The full variable domain, with the rest looked up from reference TRBV2 and TRBJ1-5, is EPEVTQTPSHQVTQMGQEVILRCVPISNHLYFYWYRQILGQKVEFLVSFYNNEISEKSEIFDDQFSVERPDGSNFTLKIRSTKLEDSAMYFCASSEARDRSWQPQHFGDGTRLSIL.

The rearrangement uses TRBV19 and TRBJ2-1; 10 positions agree with TRBD2. After removal of 7 bases from V and 6 bases from J, the junction contained 9 bases not matched to a gene. CDR3 length equals 15 residues. The germline V gene encodes CDR1 LNHDA and CDR2 SQIVND (reference sequence). The CDR3 DNA is TGTGCCAGTACGCTAGCGGGAGTTCCGGGCAATGAGCAGTTCTTC. Amino acids: CASTLAGVPGNEQFF.

The table lists this clonotype with many counts. The chain links TRBV11-2 to TRBJ2-3; 8 positions match TRBD1. In germline, CDR1 is SGHAT, CDR2 FQNNGV. V lost 4 bases, J lost 0 bases, and 0 bases stayed unmatched. This CDR3 has 14 amino acids. CDR3 bases: TGTGCCAGCAGCTGGACAGGGAGCACAGATACGCAGTATTTT. Protein sequence: CASSWTGSTDTQYF.

In its sample, this clonotype was seen a few times. The chain is built from TRBV7-2 and TRBJ1-2, with D perhaps TRBD1 (6 bases). V was trimmed by 5 bases and J by 8 bases, leaving 12 bases between them. Germline V gene lookup returns CDR1 SGHTA and CDR2 FQGNSA. The CDR3 consists of 12 residues. Written as DNA, the CDR3 is TGTGCCAGCAGCGTAACAGGGACCGGCTACACCTTC. Translation: CASSVTGTGYTF.

In this sample, this clonotype turned up many times. The chain couples TRBV2 to TRBJ1-2; D is possibly TRBD1 (5 bases). The CDR3 sequence is 14 residues long. V lost 4 bases to trimming and J lost 0 bases, with 9 bases between them. Germline CDR1 SNHLY, CDR2 FYNNEI. CDR3 residues: CASSAGGANYGYTF. CDR3 coding DNA: TGTGCCAGCAGTGCCGGGGGGGCTAACTATGGCTACACCTTC.

This clonotype was recorded at least ten times. The rearrangement links TRBV27 to TRBJ1-2; 9 bases match TRBD1. There are 13 residues in the CDR3. The V segment lost 5 bases and the J segment 7 bases; nucleotides outside the gene matches: 5. Germline V gene lookup returns CDR1 MNHEY and CDR2 SMNVEV (reference sequence). CDR3 in amino acids: CASSPTGGGGYTF. The DNA for the CDR3 is TGTGCCAGCAGTCCTACAGGGGGCGGTGGCTACACCTTC.

This clonotype was recorded at least ten times. This rearrangement joins TRBV27 to TRBJ2-1, with 7 bases lining up with TRBD2. After removal of 5 bases from V and 5 bases from J, the junction contained 3 bases not matched to a gene. Per the germline V gene, CDR1 is MNHEY and CDR2 is SMNVEV (reference sequence). There are 13 residues in the CDR3. CDR3 residues: CASSILADNEQFF. CDR3 DNA sequence: TGTGCCAGCAGTATCCTAGCGGACAATGAGCAGTTCTTC.

The chain carries TRBV5-1 and TRBJ2-1; a weak D match, TRBD2 (6 bases). The CDR3 consists of 17 residues. Germline V gives CDR1 SGHRS, CDR2 YFSETQ. The V end lost 1 base, the J end lost 5 bases, and 19 bases lay between the germline ends. CDR3 DNA sequence: TGCGCCAGCAGCTTGACTCGGGGAGGTGCTGCGGACAATGAGCAGTTCTTC. It encodes CASSLTRGGAADNEQFF.

The rearrangement joins TRBV2 to TRBJ1-5, with D unresolved. The germline V gene encodes CDR1 SNHLY and CDR2 FYNNEI. The V end lost 10 bases, the J end lost 5 bases, and 15 bases lay between the germline ends. This CDR3 is 13 amino acids long. The CDR3 loop is CATPICGDQPQHF. The CDR3 bases are TGTGCCACCCCAATATGTGGGGATCAGCCCCAGCATTTT. Full variable domain (remainder filled in from reference TRBV2 and TRBJ1-5): EPEVTQTPSHQVTQMGQEVILRCVPISNHLYFYWYRQILGQKVEFLVSFYNNEISEKSEIFDDQFSVERPDGSNFTLKIRSTKLEDSAMYFCATPICGDQPQHFGDGTRLSIL.

The chain uses TRBV5-1 and TRBJ2-2; the D gene is possibly TRBD2 (5 bases). CDR3 length equals 15 residues. The germline gives CDR1 SGHRS, CDR2 YFSETQ. V was trimmed by 0 bases and J by 3 bases, leaving 9 bases between them. CDR3 loop: CASSLVMGDTGELFF. The CDR3 coding sequence is TGCGCCAGCAGCTTGGTTATGGGAGACACCGGGGAGCTGTTTTTT.

At least ten counts were recorded for this clonotype. The gene calls are TRBV25-1 and TRBJ2-5, with no clear D. The CDR3 has 15 amino acids. V was clipped by 5 bases and J by 4 bases, with 17 bases between them. Germline values: CDR1 MGHDK, CDR2 SYGVNS. The DNA of the CDR3 is TGTGCCAGCAGTCTCCCCCTAGGGCTGGGAGAGACCCAGTACTTC. Protein sequence: CASSLPLGLGETQYF.

This clonotype occurred a few times. This chain connects TRBV6-2 or TRBV6-3 to TRBJ2-3, with 7 bases lining up with TRBD2. Germline lookup yields CDR1 MNHEY and CDR2 SVGEGT. The CDR3 spans 15 residues. V was clipped by 2 bases and J by 4 bases; unmatched bases: 6. The CDR3 here is CASSYGGRVSDTQYF. CDR3 in DNA: TGTGCCAGCAGTTACGGCGGGAGAGTCTCAGATACGCAGTATTTT.

Ten or more counts support this clonotype. The chain joins TRBV14 to TRBJ2-3; D not certain. In germline, CDR1 is SGHDN, CDR2 FVKESK. V was shortened by 0 bases and J by 0 bases, with 10 bases between the two germline ends. This CDR3 has 16 amino acids. In DNA form, the CDR3 reads TGTGCCAGCAGCCAAGATATGCAGCCGAGCACAGATACGCAGTATTTT. Protein sequence: CASSQDMQPSTDTQYF.

The CDR3 loop reads CASSSQTRLHWQFF. Here the CDR3 DNA reads TGTGCCAGCAGTTCCCAAACTCGACTGCACTGGCAGTTCTTC. The V gene is TRBV7-9, the J gene TRBJ2-1; D not certain. Germline CDR1 is SEHNR and CDR2 is FQNEAQ (reference sequence). V was cut by 6 bases and J by 12 bases, with 21 bases left in between. This CDR3 has 14 amino acids.

This clonotype was seen at least ten times. The CDR3 nucleotides read TGCGCCAGCATTTCGGGTGGCGGGGAGAACACTGAAGCTTTCTTT. As protein: CASISGGGENTEAFF. The chain couples TRBV5-1 to TRBJ1-1; no definite D call. V was cut by 6 bases and J by 1 base, with 16 bases left in between. Germline CDR1 is SGHRS and CDR2 is YFSETQ. The CDR3 has 15 residues.

This clonotype was observed a handful of times. V is TRBV6-2 or TRBV6-3 and J is TRBJ1-2, with 8 bases that match TRBD1. The CDR3 sequence is 17 residues long. After removal of 2 bases from V and 3 bases from J, the junction contained 11 bases not matched to a gene. The germline V gene has CDR1 MNHEY and CDR2 SVGEGT. The CDR3, as DNA: TGTGCCAGCAGTTACGGCTCCGACAGGGGCTCTTACTATGGCTACACCTTC. It specifies CASSYGSDRGSYYGYTF.

This clonotype was detected ten times or more. Here the CDR3 reads CASSDRLAGVETQYF. CDR3 nucleotide sequence: TGTGCCAGCAGCGACCGACTAGCGGGGGTGGAGACCCAGTACTTC. The genes are TRBV7-9 and TRBJ2-5; TRBD2 aligns across 12 bases. V trimming: 5 bases; J trimming: 5 bases; junction bases outside the gene matches: 6. CDR1 is SEHNR and CDR2 is FQNEAQ in the germline V gene (reference sequence). This CDR3 has 15 residues.

This clonotype was detected only a few times. This sequence joins TRBV7-6 and TRBJ2-7, with D perhaps matching TRBD2 (6 bases). V lost 5 bases, J lost 2 bases, and 19 bases lay in between. Germline V gene lookup returns CDR1 SGHVS and CDR2 FNYEAQ. The CDR3 spans 16 residues. The CDR3 here is CASSPRREPSPYEQYF. The CDR3 nucleotides read TGTGCCAGCAGCCCGAGGAGGGAGCCTTCGCCCTACGAGCAGTACTTC.

This clonotype was seen repeatedly, ten times or more. The gene calls are TRBV15 and TRBJ1-1; D is possibly TRBD1 (5 bases). Looked up from germline, CDR1 is LNHNV and CDR2 is YYDKDF (reference sequence). Trimming left V 0 bases short and J 4 bases short, with 18 bases between. The CDR3 contains 17 residues. CDR3 protein: CATSRDRGPVLGTEAFF. The DNA of the CDR3 is TGTGCCACCAGCAGAGATCGGGGCCCTGTGTTGGGCACTGAAGCTTTCTTT.

The chain has TRBV5-1 and TRBJ2-1; D is ambiguous. The CDR3 extends over 15 amino acids. Germline CDR1 SGHRS, CDR2 YFSETQ. Deletions cut 0 bases from V and 3 bases from J, with 10 bases between. The CDR3 reads CASSLASQSYNEQFF. DNA of the CDR3: TGCGCCAGCAGCTTGGCGTCCCAGAGCTACAATGAGCAGTTCTTC.

This clonotype was picked up many times. The chain uses TRBV27 and TRBJ2-5; weak D call: TRBD1 (6 bases). V was pared by 0 bases and J by 0 bases, with 11 bases between. Germline CDR1 is MNHEY and CDR2 is SMNVEV (reference sequence). This CDR3 has 16 amino acids. For the CDR3, the DNA is TGTGCCAGCAGTTTATCGAGGACAGCGTACCAAGAGACCCAGTACTTC. This encodes CASSLSRTAYQETQYF.

This clonotype was seen at least ten times. This sequence joins TRBV2 and TRBJ2-1, with TRBD2 matching 7 bases. CDR3 length: 13 residues. The V segment lost 6 bases and the J segment 8 bases; nucleotides outside the gene matches: 7. Germline V gives CDR1 SNHLY, CDR2 FYNNEI. Here the CDR3 DNA reads TGTGCCAGCAGGCGACGGGAGGAAGATGAGCAGTTCTTC. Encoded protein: CASRRREEDEQFF.

CDR3 bases: TGTGCTAGTGGGCGACAGGGTTCCAACACTGAAGCTTTCTTT. The encoded protein is CASGRQGSNTEAFF. J is TRBJ1-1 and V is TRBV12-5, with 7 bases identical to TRBD1. Germline CDR1 LGHNT, CDR2 FRNRAP. J was trimmed by 2 bases and V by 6 bases; bases with no gene match: 6. The CDR3 contains 14 residues.